Presented here are 18 T cell receptor beta chains from one specimen sequenced in a study of shared T cell receptors in the human thymus. Measured with immunoSEQ multiplex PCR; TCRdb has only the in-frame clones, and not every one. The sample holds some 700,000 clones, roughly 90% seen once. These data were also filed under a second study, of human thymus T cells.

The material sequenced was thymocytes. Source of these receptors: a boy under two years old with a congenital heart defect.

The chain recombines TRBV6-6 with TRBJ2-7, with a possible D match to TRBD2 (5 bases). Germline V lookup: CDR1 MNHNY, CDR2 SVGAGI (reference sequence). V was trimmed by 7 bases and J by 1 base, leaving 17 bases between them. The CDR3 loop spans 15 amino acids. In nucleotides, the CDR3 is TGTGCCAGCAACGACGGGGAGAACAGTTCCTACGAGCAGTACTTC. Amino acids: CASNDGENSSYEQYF.

This chain connects TRBV10-3 to TRBJ2-7, with a weak D call TRBD2 (6 bases). The germline CDR1 and CDR2 sequences are ENHRY and SYGVKD. Trimming pared 7 bases from V and 5 bases from J, leaving 24 bases between. This CDR3 has 16 amino acids. CDR3 sequence (DNA): TGTGCCATCAATAGCTTGGGGGGTGATGGGCTCCACGAGCAGTACTTC. Protein sequence: CAINSLGGDGLHEQYF.

The chain joins TRBV11-2 to TRBJ2-7, with 8 positions matching TRBD1. The germline CDR1 and CDR2 sequences are SGHAT and FQNNGV. V shed 5 bases, J shed 1 base, and the junction held 10 bases outside the gene matches. This CDR3 region has 16 residues. CDR3 sequence: CASSPDPGQASYEQYF. The CDR3 nucleotides read TGTGCCAGCAGCCCCGATCCGGGACAGGCATCCTACGAGCAGTACTTC.

In DNA form, the CDR3 reads TGTGCCAGCAGTGAAGGACAGGGGATAGGGACCACTGAAGCTTTCTTT. Translation: CASSEGQGIGTTEAFF. The J gene is TRBJ1-1, the V gene TRBV6-1; 8 bases map to TRBD1. The CDR3 contains 16 residues. Germline lookup yields CDR1 MNHNS and CDR2 SASEGT. V shed 1 base, J shed 4 bases, and the junction held 8 bases outside the gene matches.

This clone was seen a single time. The J gene is TRBJ1-4, the V gene TRBV4-1; a weak D match, TRBD1 (6 bases). Germline loops: CDR1 MGHRA, CDR2 YSYEKL. The CDR3 has 20 amino acids. V was pared by 4 bases and J by 5 bases, with 29 bases between. CDR3 protein: CASSRFRLQPKRGPNEKLFF. For the CDR3, the DNA is TGCGCCAGCAGCCGGTTTAGACTACAGCCTAAGCGGGGGCCAAATGAAAAACTGTTTTTT.

This clone was observed once. The chain joins TRBV4-3 to TRBJ2-3; 14 positions match TRBD2. This CDR3 comprises 19 residues. Losses at the gene ends were 0 bases for V and 5 bases for J; bases not matched to a gene: 10. Germline V gene data show CDR1 as LGHNA and CDR2 as YSLEER. CDR3 DNA sequence: TGCGCCAGCAGCCAAGATGGGGCGGTGACTAGCGGGGGGGTAGATACGCAGTATTTT. Its translation: CASSQDGAVTSGGVDTQYF.

The J gene is TRBJ1-4, the V gene TRBV6-1, with 8 bases lining up with TRBD1. The V segment lost 1 base and the J segment 7 bases; nucleotides outside the gene matches: 5. The CDR3 is made up of 15 amino acids. Germline V lookup: CDR1 MNHNS, CDR2 SASEGT. This CDR3 is CASSEGGQGGEKLFF. The CDR3 DNA is TGTGCCAGCAGTGAAGGCGGACAGGGCGGTGAAAAACTGTTTTTT.

This chain joins TRBV30 and TRBJ2-1; 10 bases are a match to TRBD2. This CDR3 contains 19 residues. Germline lookup yields CDR1 GTSNPN and CDR2 SVGIG (reference sequence). Unmatched junction bases numbered 13, after V lost 2 bases and J lost 0 bases. CDR3 in DNA: TGTGCCTGGAGTTCGATCCTAGTACTAGCGGGATTCTCCTACAATGAGCAGTTCTTC. It translates to CAWSSILVLAGFSYNEQFF.

The chain combines TRBV5-1 with TRBJ1-2, with TRBD1 as a possible D gene (5 bases). From germline, CDR1 is SGHRS and CDR2 YFSETQ. Trimming shortened V by 3 bases and J by 3 bases, and 15 bases separated the two germline ends. This CDR3 comprises 15 residues. The CDR3 is CASSSEGRGDYGYTF. CDR3 bases: TGCGCCAGCAGCTCCGAGGGGCGGGGGGACTATGGCTACACCTTC.

The J gene is TRBJ1-5, the V gene TRBV7-2; 9 bases agree with TRBD1. CDR1 and CDR2 (germline): SGHTA, FQGNSA. V shed 5 bases, J shed 1 base, and the junction held 6 bases outside the gene matches. The CDR3 is 16 amino acids. CDR3 bases: TGTGCCAGCAGCGGGAGGGACAGGGAAAGCAATCAGCCCCAGCATTTT. It translates to CASSGRDRESNQPQHF.

The chain employs TRBV6-1 and TRBJ2-2; a weak D match, TRBD1 (6 bases). Germline V gene sequence: CDR1 MNHNS, CDR2 SASEGT. The V gene lost 5 bases and the J gene lost 3 bases, with 13 bases spanning the gap. This CDR3 has 15 amino acids. CDR3 DNA sequence: TGTGCCAGCAGTTCCCAGGGGTTTGACACCGGGGAGCTGTTTTTT. Its protein is CASSSQGFDTGELFF.

The rearrangement uses TRBV9 and TRBJ1-2; 12 nucleotides align to TRBD1. After removal of 6 bases from V and 3 bases from J, the junction contained 6 bases not matched to a gene. The CDR3 sequence is 15 residues long. Per germline, CDR1 SGDLS and CDR2 YYNGEE. The CDR3 coding sequence is TGTGCCAGCAACCCGGGACAGGGGGCGGACTATGGCTACACCTTC. Translation: CASNPGQGADYGYTF.

The gene calls are TRBV5-1 and TRBJ2-7; possible D gene TRBD1, 5 bases. This CDR3 is built from 14 residues. V was pared by 0 bases and J by 0 bases, with 7 bases between. Germline V gives CDR1 SGHRS, CDR2 YFSETQ. CDR3 in DNA: TGCGCCAGCAGCTTGGAACAGGACTCCTACGAGCAGTACTTC. It is translated as CASSLEQDSYEQYF.

The rearrangement joins TRBV30 to TRBJ2-7; 14 bases align to TRBD2. The CDR3 runs to 16 residues. Unmatched junction bases numbered 6, after V lost 3 bases and J lost 2 bases. Germline V gives CDR1 GTSNPN, CDR2 SVGIG (reference sequence). The CDR3 here is CAWSPRGLAGAYEQYF. In nucleotides, the CDR3 is TGTGCCTGGAGCCCTAGGGGACTAGCGGGAGCCTACGAGCAGTACTTC.

This clone has just one count. This chain connects TRBV5-6 to TRBJ2-5; TRBD2 agrees at 8 bases. V was pared by 0 bases and J by 1 base, with 2 bases of the junction left unmatched. The V gene's germline CDR1 is SGHDT and CDR2 YYEEEE. This CDR3 spans 15 amino acids. The CDR3 here is CASSLAAGGQETQYF. CDR3 bases: TGTGCCAGCAGCTTGGCCGCGGGAGGCCAAGAGACCCAGTACTTC.

The chain has TRBV15 and TRBJ2-1; 12 nucleotides agree with TRBD2. Germline CDR1 reads LNHNV; CDR2 reads YYDKDF (reference sequence). The V and J ends lost 6 bases and 9 bases, in that order; junction bases with no gene match: 9. The CDR3 extends over 15 amino acids. This CDR3 is CATSTTSGRRIEQFF. CDR3 nucleotide sequence: TGTGCCACCAGTACAACTAGCGGGAGGCGGATTGAGCAGTTCTTC.

CDR3 sequence (DNA): TGTGCCAGCAGCGCTTACAGGGGATTCCAAGAGACCCAGTACTTC. Translating it yields CASSAYRGFQETQYF. The rearrangement links TRBV7-9 to TRBJ2-5, with TRBD1 matching over 7 bases. Germline loops: CDR1 SEHNR, CDR2 FQNEAQ (reference sequence). The CDR3 contains 15 residues. J lost 1 base, V lost 5 bases, and 7 bases had no gene match. Complete variable domain (other parts from reference TRBV7-9 and TRBJ2-5): DTGVSQNPRHKITKRGQNVTFRCDPISEHNRLYWYRQTLGQGPEFLTYFQNEAQLEKSRLLSDRFSAERPKGSFSTLEIQRTEQGDSAMYLCASSAYRGFQETQYFGPGTRLLVL.

This sequence joins TRBV5-8 and TRBJ1-1, with TRBD1 identical over 7 bases. With V trimmed by 4 bases and J by 6 bases, 12 bases remained unmatched. The V gene's germline CDR1 is SGHTS and CDR2 YDEGEE. The CDR3 length is 15 residues. For the CDR3, the DNA is TGTGCCAGCAGCATGGCTACAGGGGTCTCTCCTGAAGCTTTCTTT. It encodes CASSMATGVSPEAFF.